This T cell receptor (beta chain) was identified in a study of cytomegalovirus exposure and HLA in healthy donors. Study findings and constraints: In a later analysis, donors in an Asian-associated ancestry cluster reportedly had fewer N-insertions in productive TCRs than the cohort mean. Analysis was performed later, and it showed HLA-associated TCR beta chains to be more clonally expanded than equally common others. A previous analysis found most TCR beta V segments productive roughly 90% or roughly 30% of the time.

PCR employed 60 Vbeta and 13 Jbeta primers. TCRdb's copy holds only in-frame clones and misses some; the assay was immunoSEQ multiplex PCR. The sample holds 150,000 to 200,000 clones; roughly 88% are singletons and the top ten take 0.95% to 1.5%. The CDR3 runs to 10 residues. Trimming took off 6 bases at V and 8 bases at J, with 8 bases between the two ends. Germline assignment: CDR1 SNHLY and CDR2 FYNNEI. This clone was seen at least ten times. Antigen specificity is unknown. The TCR originated in a girl aged 2 to 9 in good health and CMV-seropositive. The chain links TRBV2 to TRBJ2-7; tentatively, D is TRBD2 (6 bases). The sample was PBMCs. This chain's CDR3 is CASRGGKQYF. The CDR3 DNA reads as TGTGCCAGCAGGGGGGGTAAGCAGTACTTC. Drawing the rest from reference TRBV2 and TRBJ2-7, the complete variable domain is EPEVTQTPSHQVTQMGQEVILRCVPISNHLYFYWYRQILGQKVEFLVSFYNNEISEKSEIFDDQFSVERPDGSNFTLKIRSTKLEDSAMYFCASRGGKQYFGPGTRLTVT.